Shown below are 14 T cell receptor beta chains from a single sample sequenced in a study of cytomegalovirus exposure and HLA in healthy donors. PCR amplification relied on 60 Vbeta primers (plus 13 Jbeta primers). Clones were read by immunoSEQ multiplex PCR, and TCRdb kept only the in-frame ones, dropping some. This sample carries about 73,000 clones, about 81% of them seen once, and the ten largest clones take 12%. The sequencing input was PBMCs. The receptors were gathered from a man between 65 and 85 years old in good health and CMV-seronegative.

This chain connects TRBV2 to TRBJ2-2, with TRBD1 matching 9 bases. CDR1 is SNHLY, CDR2 FYNNEI, per germline. V gave up 7 bases and J gave up 8 bases; unmatched junction bases: 8. The CDR3 totals 14 residues. CDR3 DNA: TGTGCCAGCAACGGACAGGGGCCCAGGGGGGAGCTGTTTTTT. This sequence encodes CASNGQGPRGELFF.

The sample holds a few counts of this clone. V is TRBV6-5 and J is TRBJ1-1; D may be TRBD1 (6 bases). Germline CDR1 is MNHEY and CDR2 is SVGAGI. Trimming took off 2 bases at V and 4 bases at J, with 11 bases between the two ends. CDR3 length: 14 residues. The CDR3 DNA follows: TGTGCCAGCAGTTACGACAGGCGCGGCACTGAAGCTTTCTTT. It specifies CASSYDRRGTEAFF.

This clone has only one observation. V is TRBV7-6 and J is TRBJ2-1; 11 nucleotides line up with TRBD2. Germline loops: CDR1 SGHVS, CDR2 FNYEAQ. The CDR3 is 15 amino acids. The V and J ends lost 5 bases and 8 bases, in that order; junction bases with no gene match: 8. CDR3 in amino acids: CASSPGLAATYEQFF. The CDR3 DNA reads as TGTGCCAGCAGCCCGGGACTAGCGGCTACCTATGAGCAGTTCTTC. Complete variable domain (other parts from reference TRBV7-6 and TRBJ2-1): GAGVSQSPRYKVTKRGQDVALRCDPISGHVSLYWYRQALGQGPEFLTYFNYEAQQDKSGLPNDRFSAERPEGSISTLTIQRTEQRDSAMYRCASSPGLAATYEQFFGPGTRLTVL.

This CDR3 is CASSPGGGGYEQYF. In DNA form, the CDR3 reads TGCGCCAGCAGCCCCGGCGGGGGCGGGTACGAGCAGTACTTC. The chain uses TRBV5-1 and TRBJ2-5; perhaps TRBD2 as D (7 bases). The J call may be wrong; the DNA end is better matched by TRBJ2-7. There are 14 residues in the CDR3. Per germline, CDR1 SGHRS and CDR2 YFSETQ.

This chain joins TRBV25-1 and TRBJ2-7; D assignment may be TRBD1 or TRBD2 (12 bases each). The germline V gene has CDR1 MGHDK and CDR2 SYGVNS. Trimming shortened V by 10 bases and J by 1 base, and 29 bases separated the two germline ends. This CDR3 spans 18 amino acids. The chain's CDR3 is CATNRDRGLAGGSYEQYF. The CDR3 nucleotides are TGTGCCACCAACCGGGACAGGGGGCTAGCGGGAGGGTCCTACGAGCAGTACTTC.

The CDR3 spells CASRTKGQRATEAFF. The DNA of the CDR3 is TGTGCCAGTAGGACCAAGGGACAGAGGGCCACTGAAGCTTTCTTT. V and J are TRBV19 and TRBJ1-1, with 7 bases fitting TRBD1. This CDR3 is built from 15 residues. After removal of 6 bases from V and 4 bases from J, the junction contained 11 bases not matched to a gene. Per germline, CDR1 LNHDA and CDR2 SQIVND (reference sequence).

V is TRBV30 and J is TRBJ2-3; TRBD2 might be the D (5 bases). This CDR3 contains 14 residues. Between the trimmed V and J ends, which lost 3 bases and 6 bases, there was a span of 16 bases. From germline, CDR1 is GTSNPN and CDR2 SVGIG (reference sequence). The CDR3 region is CAWRLGEIRDTQYF. DNA for the CDR3: TGTGCCTGGAGGCTTGGGGAGATTCGGGATACGCAGTATTTT.

In its sample, this clone was seen a few times. V usage is TRBV9 and J usage is TRBJ2-7, with unresolved D. Germline V gene lookup returns CDR1 SGDLS and CDR2 YYNGEE. Trimming removed 0 bases at V and 2 bases at J, with 9 bases between. CDR3 size: 14 residues. The CDR3 region has the DNA TGTGCCAGCAGCGTAGGGGCAGGAACCTACGAGCAGTACTTC. Its translation is CASSVGAGTYEQYF.

The CDR3 protein is CAIRDSRGPETQYF. CDR3 nucleotides: TGTGCCATTCGGGACTCACGGGGCCCAGAGACCCAGTACTTC. The V and J genes are TRBV10-3 and TRBJ2-5; a weak D match, TRBD2 (6 bases). V was shortened by 9 bases and J by 4 bases, with 18 bases between the two germline ends. The V gene's germline CDR1 is ENHRY and CDR2 SYGVKD. This CDR3 is built from 14 residues.

The V and J genes are TRBV16 and TRBJ2-7; D perhaps matches TRBD1 (6 bases). V dropped 0 bases and J dropped 1 base, with 7 bases sitting between them. CDR1 is KGHSY, CDR2 FQNENV, per germline. The CDR3 runs to 14 residues. The CDR3 loop is CASSQSRGSYEQYF. CDR3 DNA: TGTGCCAGCAGCCAATCCAGGGGATCCTACGAGCAGTACTTC.

This clone came up a few times. The CDR3 is CASSYTGTGSPEAFF. CDR3 coding DNA: TGTGCCAGCAGTTATACCGGGACAGGGTCCCCTGAAGCTTTCTTT. The chain carries TRBV6-5 and TRBJ1-1; 9 nucleotides line up with TRBD1. Germline lookup yields CDR1 MNHEY and CDR2 SVGAGI. V shed 3 bases and J 6 bases; nucleotides not matched to a gene: 8. This CDR3 region has 15 residues.

V gene TRBV11-2 combines with J gene TRBJ2-3, with TRBD1 matching over 7 bases. The junction had 7 bases not matched to a gene; V was cut back by 6 bases and J by 1 base. From germline, CDR1 is SGHAT and CDR2 FQNNGV. CDR3 length: 15 residues. The CDR3 spells CASREQGTGTDTQYF. CDR3 nucleotides: TGTGCCAGCAGGGAACAGGGGACCGGCACAGATACGCAGTATTTT.

The rearrangement joins TRBV5-8 to TRBJ1-4, with 7 bases that match TRBD1. The CDR3 sequence is 15 residues long. V gave up 2 bases and J gave up 1 base; unmatched junction bases: 2. Germline V gene lookup returns CDR1 SGHTS and CDR2 YDEGEE. This CDR3 is CASSFYRGTNEKLFF. Here the CDR3 DNA reads TGTGCCAGCAGCTTCTACAGGGGAACTAATGAAAAACTGTTTTTT.

The chain links TRBV4-1 to TRBJ2-2; D unresolved. The germline V gene encodes CDR1 MGHRA and CDR2 YSYEKL. The length of the CDR3 is 16 residues. Trimming removed 0 bases from V and 5 bases from J, with 13 bases in between. This chain's CDR3 is CASSQDLSRWTGELFF. CDR3 DNA sequence: TGCGCCAGCAGCCAAGATCTAAGTCGGTGGACCGGGGAGCTGTTTTTT.